This TCR beta chain was recovered during a study of early T cells in non-severe SARS-CoV-2 infection (TCRdb year 2021). About the full investigation: Because TCR sequencing was done on bulk RNA from unsorted whole blood, the alpha and beta chains could not be paired. The investigation overall reported the following: VDJdb matching was skewed toward anti-spike CD8 responses, so virus-specific expansions were likely underestimated and private and CD4 specificities were missed.

Taken from the germline V gene (reference sequence), the CDR1 and CDR2 loops are MNHEY and SMNVEV. The CDR3 has 16 amino acids, counting the end cysteine and phenylalanine. Of all the DNA, just the CDR3 is kept, 48 bases in frame from base 1. V lost 5 bases and J lost 5 bases, and the count of bases not matched to a germline gene is 12. The library came from 5' RACE. TCRdb lists the instrument as NextSeq 500. To correct for sequencing error and PCR bias, the TCR library protocol tagged individual cDNA molecules with unique molecular identifiers. Sequencing covered both TCR alpha and beta chains, and within each sample the abundances of alpha and beta sequences were tightly co-correlated. The authors processed their data as follows. Decombinator V4 was used to annotate TCR sequences for V gene, J gene and CDR3. TCRs were defined as expanded if a significant change between any two time points was detected under a Poisson model with p below 0.0001. TCR abundances were normalised to the total number of TCRs sequenced per sample and expressed as counts per million. MAIT TCRs were defined by TRAV1-2 paired with TRAJ12, TRAJ20 or TRAJ33, and iNKT TCRs by TRAV10 paired with TRAJ18. VDJdb, accessed on 1 November 2021, was searched for TCRs annotated for CMV, EBV and SARS-CoV-2, and TCRs annotated for more than one antigen were excluded. TCRdb trimmed public reads at Q25 via fastp, called clones via MiXCR and kept in-frame beta chains. Duplicate CDR3 protein sequences are folded into a single record with the most common DNA and genes. These V and J calls derive from TCRdb rather than the authors' analysis. The sample data list about 56,000 distinct CDR3 sequences, and roughly 15% of these were observed just once. 4.1% of the sample is taken by the ten largest.

Set within a cohort of healthcare workers in London, UK, this nested case-control study involved weekly PCR testing of nasopharyngeal swabs along with blood sampling. Between 23 and 31 March 2020, the week of the UK lockdown, healthcare workers were enrolled and then followed up weekly for as long as 16 weeks. This clonotype has just a few counts. Its specific antigen is unknown. Per-base qualities were not stored, and no clone one base away is much larger. The chain joins TRBV27 to TRBJ2-3, with 8 bases in between that match TRBD2. The source of this sequence is an adult who was a healthcare worker with PCR-confirmed SARS-CoV-2 infection or an uninfected control (not recorded which). Sequencing used whole blood, obtained at baseline. The DNA sequence is TGTGCCAGCAGTAGCTCCGGGACTAGTAAGAGAGATACGCAGTATTTT. Its protein is CASSSSGTSKRDTQYF.